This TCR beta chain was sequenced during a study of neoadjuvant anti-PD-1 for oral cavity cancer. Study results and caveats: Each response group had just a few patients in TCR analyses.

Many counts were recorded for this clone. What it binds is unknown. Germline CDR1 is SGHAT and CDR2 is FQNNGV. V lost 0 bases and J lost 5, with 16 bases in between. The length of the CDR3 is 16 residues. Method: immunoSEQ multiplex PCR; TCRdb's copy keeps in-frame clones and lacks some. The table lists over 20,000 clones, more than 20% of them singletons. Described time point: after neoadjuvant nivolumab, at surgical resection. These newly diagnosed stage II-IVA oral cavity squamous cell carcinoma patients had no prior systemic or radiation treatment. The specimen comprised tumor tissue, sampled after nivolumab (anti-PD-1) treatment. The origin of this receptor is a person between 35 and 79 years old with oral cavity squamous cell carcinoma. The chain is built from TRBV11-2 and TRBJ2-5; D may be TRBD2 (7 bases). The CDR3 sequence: CASSLDLVGGAETQYF. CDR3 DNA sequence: TGTGCCAGCAGCTTAGATCTGGTAGGGGGGGCGGAGACCCAGTACTTC. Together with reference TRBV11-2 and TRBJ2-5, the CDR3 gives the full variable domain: EAGVAQSPRYKIIEKRQSVAFWCNPISGHATLYWYQQILGQGPKLLIQFQNNGVVDDSQLPKDRFSAERLKGVDSTLKIQPAKLEDSAVYLCASSLDLVGGAETQYFGPGTRLLVL.